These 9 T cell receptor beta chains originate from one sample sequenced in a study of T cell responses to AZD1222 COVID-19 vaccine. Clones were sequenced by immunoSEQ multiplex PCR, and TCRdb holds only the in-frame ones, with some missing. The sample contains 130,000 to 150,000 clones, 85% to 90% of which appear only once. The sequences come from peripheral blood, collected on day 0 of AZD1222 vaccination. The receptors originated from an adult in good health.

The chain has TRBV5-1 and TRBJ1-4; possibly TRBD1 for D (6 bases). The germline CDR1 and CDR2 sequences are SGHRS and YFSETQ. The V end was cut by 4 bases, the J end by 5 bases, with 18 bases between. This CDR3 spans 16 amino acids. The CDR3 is CASSGNAGALNEKLFF. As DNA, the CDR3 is TGCGCCAGCAGCGGAAACGCGGGGGCTCTCAATGAAAAACTGTTTTTT.

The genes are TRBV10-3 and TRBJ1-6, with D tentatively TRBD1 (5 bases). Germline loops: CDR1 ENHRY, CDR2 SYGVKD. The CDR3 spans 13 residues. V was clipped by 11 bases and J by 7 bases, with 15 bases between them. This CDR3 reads CASGVSGNSPLHF. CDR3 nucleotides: TGTGCCTCGGGGGTCTCGGGAAATTCACCCCTCCACTTT.

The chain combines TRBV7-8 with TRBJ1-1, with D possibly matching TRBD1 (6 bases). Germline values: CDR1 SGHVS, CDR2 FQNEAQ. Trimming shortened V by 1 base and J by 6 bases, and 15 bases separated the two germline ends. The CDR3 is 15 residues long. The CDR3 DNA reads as TGTGCCAGCAGCTTAGGTGACAGGCTTTTACCTGAAGCTTTCTTT. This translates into CASSLGDRLLPEAFF.

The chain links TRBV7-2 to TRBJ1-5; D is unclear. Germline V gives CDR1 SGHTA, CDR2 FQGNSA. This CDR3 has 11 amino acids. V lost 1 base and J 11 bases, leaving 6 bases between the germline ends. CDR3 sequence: CASSLGGTQHF. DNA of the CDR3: TGTGCCAGCAGCTTAGGAGGGACCCAGCATTTT.

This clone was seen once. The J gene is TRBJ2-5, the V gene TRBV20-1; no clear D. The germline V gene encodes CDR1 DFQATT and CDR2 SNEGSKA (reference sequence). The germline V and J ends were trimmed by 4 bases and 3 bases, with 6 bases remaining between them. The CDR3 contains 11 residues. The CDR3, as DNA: TGCAGTGCTAAGTGGGAAGAGACCCAGTACTTC. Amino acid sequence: CSAKWEETQYF.

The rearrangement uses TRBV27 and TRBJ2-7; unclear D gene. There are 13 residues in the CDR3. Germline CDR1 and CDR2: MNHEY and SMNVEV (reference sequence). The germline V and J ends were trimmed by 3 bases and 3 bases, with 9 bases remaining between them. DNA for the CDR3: TGTGCCAGCAGTTTGGGCGGTTACTACGAGCAGTACTTC. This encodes CASSLGGYYEQYF.

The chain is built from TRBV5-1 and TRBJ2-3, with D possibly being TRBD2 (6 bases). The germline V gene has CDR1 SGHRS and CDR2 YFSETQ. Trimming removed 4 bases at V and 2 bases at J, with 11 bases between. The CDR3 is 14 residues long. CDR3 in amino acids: CASSRLADTDTQYF. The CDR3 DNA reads TGCGCCAGCAGCAGGTTAGCGGACACAGATACGCAGTATTTT.

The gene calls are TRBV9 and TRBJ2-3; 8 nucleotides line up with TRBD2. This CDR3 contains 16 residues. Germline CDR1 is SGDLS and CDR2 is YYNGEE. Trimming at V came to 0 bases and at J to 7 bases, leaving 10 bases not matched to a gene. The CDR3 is CASSVEAGAGGYTQYF. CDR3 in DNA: TGTGCCAGCAGCGTAGAAGCGGGGGCTGGGGGTTATACGCAGTATTTT.

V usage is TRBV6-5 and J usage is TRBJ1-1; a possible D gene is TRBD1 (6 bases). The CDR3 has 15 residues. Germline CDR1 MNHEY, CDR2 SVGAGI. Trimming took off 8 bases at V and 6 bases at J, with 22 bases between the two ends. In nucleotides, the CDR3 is TGTGCCAGCCAGAGGGGGGACACTTCGATTCCTGAAGCTTTCTTT. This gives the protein CASQRGDTSIPEAFF.